This TCR beta chain was obtained from a study of blood T cell repertoires in COVID-19. As for the study in general: Samples of COVID-19 (acute and convalescent) were obtained from the United States, Italy and Spain. PBMCs, B-cell-depleted T cells, or T cells provided the cDNA or gDNA that made up the material.

Enrolled during active infection, Seattle patients were then followed longitudinally. In the original workflow: Reference gene primer amplification yielded estimated nucleated cell counts. The repertoire was sequenced with immunoSEQ multiplex PCR; TCRdb's copy has only in-frame clones and lacks some. D and trimming were read from the DNA, whereas the V and J calls and clone size are those reported in that table. The sample shows about 390,000 clones, about 90% of them seen only once. This sequence was found in a woman between 55 and 75 years old with COVID-19, enrolled during active disease. The source material was peripheral blood.

The CDR3 reads CASSPDSGGSSPLHF. CDR3 coding DNA: TGTGCCAGCTCACCTGATTCAGGGGGGAGTTCACCCCTCCACTTT. This chain links TRBV18 with TRBJ1-6, with 7 nucleotides matching TRBD1. V was clipped by 3 bases and J by 9 bases; unmatched bases: 8. Germline values: CDR1 KGHSH, CDR2 LQKENI. The CDR3 is 15 amino acids.